A selection of T cell receptor beta chains follows, all from one sample in a study of blood T cell repertoires in COVID-19. Repertoires were generated with immunoSEQ multiplex PCR, while TCRdb's copy carries only in-frame clones and drops some. Here the sample spans a few hundred thousand clones, roughly nine tenths being singletons. The sample comprised peripheral blood. The receptors here all came from a woman aged 35 to 49 who had recovered from COVID-19. The CDR3 runs from the conserved cysteine through the conserved F or W. D genes are given only for firm matches. Clone size is shown for a subset of rows, as once, few, many or a class of expanded clone.

J gene: TRBJ2-2; D gene: TRBD1; V gene: TRBV10-3; clone size: .; CDR3 protein: CAMGAITGANTGELFF; CDR3 DNA: TGTGCCATGGGGGCGATTACAGGGGCGAACACCGGGGAGCTGTTTTTT
J gene: TRBJ2-5; D gene: .; V gene: TRBV3-1/TRBV3-2; clone size: .; CDR3 protein: CASSQVMTPFETQYF; CDR3 DNA: TGTGCCAGCAGCCAAGTAATGACTCCCTTTGAGACCCAGTACTTC
J gene: TRBJ2-2; D gene: TRBD1; V gene: TRBV7-6; clone size: .; CDR3 protein: CASSSTGVGTGELFF; CDR3 DNA: TGTGCCAGCAGCTCCACAGGGGTCGGAACCGGGGAGCTGTTTTTT
J gene: TRBJ2-1; D gene: .; V gene: TRBV10-3; clone size: once; CDR3 protein: CAISVAEPYEQFF; CDR3 DNA: TGTGCCATCAGTGTGGCCGAACCGTATGAGCAGTTCTTC
J gene: TRBJ2-2; D gene: TRBD2; V gene: TRBV11-2; clone size: .; CDR3 protein: CASSFFLAGASTGELFF; CDR3 DNA: TGTGCCAGCAGCTTTTTTTTAGCGGGGGCGAGCACCGGGGAGCTGTTTTTT
J gene: TRBJ1-1; D gene: TRBD1; V gene: TRBV6-2/TRBV6-3; clone size: .; CDR3 protein: CASSEQGVGDTEAFF; CDR3 DNA: TGTGCCAGCAGCGAACAGGGGGTGGGAGACACTGAAGCTTTCTTT
J gene: TRBJ1-5; D gene: TRBD1; V gene: TRBV30; clone size: few; CDR3 protein: CAWSARRDSNQPQHF; CDR3 DNA: TGTGCCTGGAGTGCCCGCCGGGACAGTAATCAGCCCCAGCATTTT
J gene: TRBJ2-5; D gene: TRBD2; V gene: TRBV6-5; clone size: .; CDR3 protein: CASSQTSGQETQYF; CDR3 DNA: TGTGCCAGCAGCCAGACTAGCGGTCAAGAGACCCAGTACTTC
J gene: TRBJ2-3; D gene: .; V gene: TRBV21-1; clone size: once; CDR3 protein: CASSIPAGLSTDTQYF; CDR3 DNA: TGTGCCAGCAGCATCCCAGCGGGACTGAGCACAGATACGCAGTATTTT
J gene: TRBJ1-2; D gene: .; V gene: TRBV5-1; clone size: .; CDR3 protein: CASVGLRGGYTF; CDR3 DNA: TGCGCCAGCGTCGGGCTCCGGGGGGGCTACACCTTC
J gene: TRBJ2-1; D gene: .; V gene: TRBV11-2; clone size: few; CDR3 protein: CASSSSWYNEQFF; CDR3 DNA: TGTGCCAGCAGCTCTAGTTGGTATAATGAGCAGTTCTTC
J gene: TRBJ1-4; D gene: .; V gene: TRBV6-6; clone size: .; CDR3 protein: CASSYLTQGNEKLFF; CDR3 DNA: TGTGCCAGCAGTTATTTAACGCAGGGGAATGAAAAACTGTTTTTT
J gene: TRBJ1-4; D gene: .; V gene: TRBV24-1; clone size: .; CDR3 protein: CATSDTQGNNEKLFF; CDR3 DNA: TGTGCCACCAGTGATACACAGGGTAATAATGAAAAACTGTTTTTT
J gene: TRBJ1-3; D gene: .; V gene: TRBV6-6; clone size: .; CDR3 protein: CASLESVGNTIYF; CDR3 DNA: TGTGCCAGCCTTGAGTCTGTTGGAAACACCATATATTTT
J gene: TRBJ2-1; D gene: TRBD1; V gene: TRBV19; clone size: .; CDR3 protein: CASSMAAQGAYNEQFF; CDR3 DNA: TGTGCCAGTAGTATGGCGGCGCAGGGGGCCTACAATGAGCAGTTCTTC
J gene: TRBJ2-3; D gene: TRBD2; V gene: TRBV18; clone size: .; CDR3 protein: CASSPPLAGAPDTQYF; CDR3 DNA: TGTGCCAGCTCACCACCACTAGCGGGAGCTCCAGATACGCAGTATTTT
J gene: TRBJ1-4; D gene: .; V gene: TRBV18; clone size: .; CDR3 protein: CASSPAGEEKLFF; CDR3 DNA: TGTGCCAGCTCCCCCGCAGGGGAAGAAAAACTGTTTTTT
J gene: TRBJ1-1; D gene: .; V gene: TRBV7-2; clone size: .; CDR3 protein: CASSATGMNTEAFF; CDR3 DNA: TGTGCCAGCAGCGCCACAGGGATGAACACTGAAGCTTTCTTT